The rows below give T cell receptor beta chains drawn from one sample of a study of vaccination effects on CD4 cells after COVID-19. Their antigens are not known. Some clones are missing from TCRdb's copy, which holds only in-frame ones; the method was immunoSEQ multiplex PCR. The table has 73,000 or so clones, around 81% seen once. The sequencing here drew on CD4+ T cells from PBMCs cultured with SARS-CoV-2 spike peptides, taken before COVID-19 vaccination. The receptors stem from a human donor who received a COVID-19 vaccine. CDR3s leave out the opening cysteine and the closing phenylalanine or tryptophan. Clone size is stated in some rows and not others, as once, few, many or a class when expanded.

v_gene: TRBV18; abundance: -; CDR3aa: ASSPQTTGSTANYGYT
v_gene: TRBV24-1; abundance: -; CDR3aa: AAMGTGDSPLH
v_gene: TRBV5-1; abundance: -; CDR3aa: ASSLLRTDAGELF
v_gene: TRBV27; abundance: -; CDR3aa: ASSTTDTQY
v_gene: TRBV27; abundance: -; CDR3aa: ASSLSRWRDTEAF
v_gene: TRBV15; abundance: -; CDR3aa: ATSTPQRLGKLF
v_gene: TRBV6-5; abundance: -; CDR3aa: ASRQGLIYGYT
v_gene: TRBV3-1/TRBV3-2; abundance: -; CDR3aa: ASSQDLGRDPEQF
v_gene: TRBV5-8; abundance: -; CDR3aa: ASSLTPLAGDYNEQF
v_gene: TRBV24-1; abundance: -; CDR3aa: ATSAPPGGLSYNEQF
v_gene: TRBV28; abundance: -; CDR3aa: ASNDRGTLSTIY
v_gene: TRBV6-5; abundance: -; CDR3aa: ASSQQGEAF
v_gene: TRBV30; abundance: -; CDR3aa: AWSQSTGNGYT
v_gene: TRBV6-2/TRBV6-3; abundance: -; CDR3aa: ASSDLTPPWAI
v_gene: TRBV6-5; abundance: -; CDR3aa: ASGITASGSTEAF
v_gene: TRBV12-5; abundance: -; CDR3aa: ASGLGWSGGAGDTQY
v_gene: TRBV30; abundance: -; CDR3aa: AWSVGGTGELF
v_gene: TRBV19; abundance: -; CDR3aa: ASSPGTLGETQY
v_gene: TRBV18; abundance: once; CDR3aa: ASSPGTSTQETQY
v_gene: TRBV5-1; abundance: -; CDR3aa: ASSLAGTANQPQH
v_gene: TRBV30; abundance: -; CDR3aa: AWKWGRGTDTQY
v_gene: TRBV11-2; abundance: -; CDR3aa: ASSLGTGGSSPLH
v_gene: TRBV29-1; abundance: -; CDR3aa: SVEAGGYGYT
v_gene: TRBV2; abundance: -; CDR3aa: ASRLGIANEKLF
v_gene: TRBV2; abundance: -; CDR3aa: ASSETRDGYT
v_gene: TRBV5-1; abundance: -; CDR3aa: ASSGTRNTEAF
v_gene: TRBV5-4; abundance: -; CDR3aa: ASRTSSGNTIY
v_gene: TRBV24-1; abundance: -; CDR3aa: ATSDSQGRTQY
v_gene: TRBV5-1; abundance: few; CDR3aa: ATRGTGSVNTEAF
v_gene: TRBV5-1; abundance: -; CDR3aa: ASSLVVKGTEAF
v_gene: TRBV4-1; abundance: -; CDR3aa: ASSRPQGNSGANVLT
v_gene: TRBV9; abundance: once; CDR3aa: ASSVVTSSTDTQY
v_gene: TRBV24-1; abundance: -; CDR3aa: ATSENQETQY